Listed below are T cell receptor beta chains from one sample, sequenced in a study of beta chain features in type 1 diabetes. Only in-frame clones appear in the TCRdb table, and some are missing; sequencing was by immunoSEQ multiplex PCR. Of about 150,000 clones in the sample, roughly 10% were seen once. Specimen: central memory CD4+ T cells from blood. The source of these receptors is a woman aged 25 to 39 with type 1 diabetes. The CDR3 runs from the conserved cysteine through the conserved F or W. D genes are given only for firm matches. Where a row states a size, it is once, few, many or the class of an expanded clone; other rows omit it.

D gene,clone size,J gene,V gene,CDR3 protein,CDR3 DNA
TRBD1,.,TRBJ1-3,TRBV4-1,CASSQRSGTGGSGNTIYF,TGCGCCAGCAGCCAAAGATCCGGGACAGGGGGCTCTGGAAACACCATATATTTT
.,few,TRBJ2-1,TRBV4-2,CASSQQPGLYNEQFF,TGTGCCAGCAGCCAACAGCCCGGACTCTACAATGAGCAGTTCTTC
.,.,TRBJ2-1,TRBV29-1,CSVREQGTYNEQFF,TGCAGCGTTAGAGAACAGGGAACCTACAATGAGCAGTTCTTC
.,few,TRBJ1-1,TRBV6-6,CASSPGTREPEAFF,TGTGCCAGCAGTCCCGGGACCCGGGAGCCTGAAGCTTTCTTT
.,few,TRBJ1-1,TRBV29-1,CSVDFGAAGFSEAFF,TGCAGCGTTGATTTCGGTGCGGCAGGGTTTTCTGAAGCTTTCTTT
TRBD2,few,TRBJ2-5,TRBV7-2,CASSLTSGAAETQYF,TGTGCCAGCAGCTTGACTAGCGGGGCGGCCGAGACCCAGTACTTC
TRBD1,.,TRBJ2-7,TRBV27,CASSPRQGKTYEQYF,TGTGCCAGCAGTCCCAGACAGGGAAAAACCTACGAGCAGTACTTC
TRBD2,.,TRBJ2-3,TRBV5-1,CASSPGLAGADTQYF,TGCGCCAGCAGCCCGGGACTAGCGGGGGCAGATACGCAGTATTTT
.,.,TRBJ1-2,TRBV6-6,CASSTRGVGSYGYTF,TGTGCCAGCAGTACGCGTGGGGTGGGGAGCTATGGCTACACCTTC
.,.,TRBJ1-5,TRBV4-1,CASSQSGGHSNQPQHF,TGCGCCAGCAGCCAGAGCGGGGGCCATAGCAATCAGCCCCAGCATTTT
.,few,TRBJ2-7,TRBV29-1,CSVVRQGKPGEQYF,TGCAGCGTTGTCCGGCAGGGGAAACCGGGTGAGCAGTACTTC
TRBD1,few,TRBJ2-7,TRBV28,CASRGQGAREQYF,TGTGCCAGCCGGGGACAGGGGGCGCGTGAGCAGTACTTC
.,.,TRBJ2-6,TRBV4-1,CASSQARGDGANVLTF,TGCGCCAGCAGCCAAGCCCGGGGTGACGGGGCCAACGTCCTGACTTTC
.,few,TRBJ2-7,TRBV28,CASSNSGREQYF,TGTGCCAGCAGTAACTCAGGGCGCGAGCAGTACTTC
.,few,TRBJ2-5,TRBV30,CAWNWPGGETQYF,TGTGCCTGGAACTGGCCCGGCGGGGAGACCCAGTACTTC
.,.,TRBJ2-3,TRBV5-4,CASSLYTLSTDTQYF,TGTGCCAGCAGCTTGTACACCCTCAGCACAGATACGCAGTATTTT